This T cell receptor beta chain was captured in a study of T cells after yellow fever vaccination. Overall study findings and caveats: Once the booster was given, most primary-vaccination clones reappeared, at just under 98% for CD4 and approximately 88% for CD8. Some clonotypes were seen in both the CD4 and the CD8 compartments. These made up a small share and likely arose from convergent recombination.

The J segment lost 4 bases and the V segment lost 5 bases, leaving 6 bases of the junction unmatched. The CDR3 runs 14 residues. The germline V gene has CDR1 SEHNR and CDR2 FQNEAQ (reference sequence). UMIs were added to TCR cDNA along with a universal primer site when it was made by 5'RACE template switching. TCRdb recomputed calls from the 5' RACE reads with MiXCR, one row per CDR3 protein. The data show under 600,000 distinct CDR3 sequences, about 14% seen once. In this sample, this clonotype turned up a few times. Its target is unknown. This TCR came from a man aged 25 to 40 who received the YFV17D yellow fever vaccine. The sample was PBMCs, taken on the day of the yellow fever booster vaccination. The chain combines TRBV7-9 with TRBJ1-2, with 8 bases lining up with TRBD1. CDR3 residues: CASSPTGVGYGYTF. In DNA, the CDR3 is TGTGCCAGCAGCCCGACAGGGGTAGGCTATGGCTACACCTTC.